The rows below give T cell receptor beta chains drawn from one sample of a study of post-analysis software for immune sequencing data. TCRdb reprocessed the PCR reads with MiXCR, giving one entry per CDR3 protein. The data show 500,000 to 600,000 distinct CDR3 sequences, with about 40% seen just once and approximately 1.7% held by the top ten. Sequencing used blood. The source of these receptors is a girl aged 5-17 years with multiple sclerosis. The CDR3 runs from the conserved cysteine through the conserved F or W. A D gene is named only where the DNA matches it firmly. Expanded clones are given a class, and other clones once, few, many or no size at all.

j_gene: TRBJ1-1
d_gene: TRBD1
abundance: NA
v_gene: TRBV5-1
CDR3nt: TGCGCCAGCATCCCCTCAGGGGGCACTGAAGCTTTCTTT
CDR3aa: CASIPSGGTEAFF

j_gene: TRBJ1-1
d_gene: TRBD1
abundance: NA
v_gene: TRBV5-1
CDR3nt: TGCGCCAGCAGCCCTGAGGACAGGAGGAACACTGAAGCTTTCTTT
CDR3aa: CASSPEDRRNTEAFF

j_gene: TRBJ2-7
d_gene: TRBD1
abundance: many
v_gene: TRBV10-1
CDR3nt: TGCGCCAGCAGTGAGTCTGGGACAGGGGGTTTCGAGCAGTACTTC
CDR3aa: CASSESGTGGFEQYF

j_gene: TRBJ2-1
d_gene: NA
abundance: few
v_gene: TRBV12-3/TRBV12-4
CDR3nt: TGTGCCAGCAGCCCAGGGGGGACCCGCAATGAGCAGTTCTTC
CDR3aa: CASSPGGTRNEQFF

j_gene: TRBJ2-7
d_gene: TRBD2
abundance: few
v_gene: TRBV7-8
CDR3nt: TGTGCCAGCAGCCCGTGGACTAGCCACGAGCAGTACTTC
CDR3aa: CASSPWTSHEQYF

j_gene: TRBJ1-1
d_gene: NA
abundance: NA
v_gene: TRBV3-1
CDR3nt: TGTGCCAGCAGCCAAGAGGACACTGAAGCTTTCTTT
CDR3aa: CASSQEDTEAFF

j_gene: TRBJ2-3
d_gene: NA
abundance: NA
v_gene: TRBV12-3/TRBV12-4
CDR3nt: TGTGCCAGCAGTTTACTCGAGGGGGGAAAAGGGGATACGCAGTATTTT
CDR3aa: CASSLLEGGKGDTQYF

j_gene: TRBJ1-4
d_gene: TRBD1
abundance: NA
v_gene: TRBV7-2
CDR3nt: TGTGCCAGCAGCTTTGACAGGGCGGATGAAAAACTGTTTTTT
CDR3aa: CASSFDRADEKLFF

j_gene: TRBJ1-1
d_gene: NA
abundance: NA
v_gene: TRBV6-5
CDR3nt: TGTGCCAGCCAGTTAAAAGGGTACACTGAAGCTTTCTTT
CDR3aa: CASQLKGYTEAFF

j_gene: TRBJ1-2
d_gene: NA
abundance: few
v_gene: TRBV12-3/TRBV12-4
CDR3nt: TGTGCCAGCAGCAACACAGCAGCTTATGGCTACACCTTC
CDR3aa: CASSNTAAYGYTF

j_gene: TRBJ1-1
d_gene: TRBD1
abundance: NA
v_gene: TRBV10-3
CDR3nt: TGTGCCATCAGAGGGACAGGGGGTACTGAAGCTTTCTTT
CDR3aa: CAIRGTGGTEAFF

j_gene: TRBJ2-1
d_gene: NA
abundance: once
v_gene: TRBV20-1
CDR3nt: TGCAGTGCTAGATCAGGGGGGAATGAGCGGTTCTTC
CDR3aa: CSARSGGNERFF

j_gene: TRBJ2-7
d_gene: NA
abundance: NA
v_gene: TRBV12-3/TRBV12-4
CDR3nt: TGTGCCAGCGCACGAAGCGGTGTAGGATACGAGCAGTACTTC
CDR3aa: CASARSGVGYEQYF

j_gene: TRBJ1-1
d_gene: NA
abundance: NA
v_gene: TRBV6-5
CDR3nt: TGTGCCAGCAGTTACGGCCTAAAAGGGGTTTGGACTGAAGCTTTCTTT
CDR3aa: CASSYGLKGVWTEAFF

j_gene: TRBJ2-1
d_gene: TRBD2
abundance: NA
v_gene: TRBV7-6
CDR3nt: TGTGCCAGCAGCTTAGTGCGGCTAGCGGGAGAGGCTGAGCAGTTCTTC
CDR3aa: CASSLVRLAGEAEQFF

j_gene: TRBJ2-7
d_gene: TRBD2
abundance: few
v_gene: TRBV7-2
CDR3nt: TGTGCCAGCAGCTTAGCCGGACTAGCGGGAGCATATGAGCAGTACTTC
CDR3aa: CASSLAGLAGAYEQYF

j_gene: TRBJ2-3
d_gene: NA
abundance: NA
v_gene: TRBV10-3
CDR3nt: TGTGCCTTCGGGGCTGGCGGCACAGATACGCAGTATTTT
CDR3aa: CAFGAGGTDTQYF

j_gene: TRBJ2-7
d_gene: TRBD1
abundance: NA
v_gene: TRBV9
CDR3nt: TGTGCCAGCAGCCCACTTGTGAGACAGGGTTACGAGCAGTACTTC
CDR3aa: CASSPLVRQGYEQYF

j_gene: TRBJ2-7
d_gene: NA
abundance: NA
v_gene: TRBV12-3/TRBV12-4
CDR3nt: TGTGCCAGCAGTTTAAGGTGGAACGAGCAGTACTTC
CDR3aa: CASSLRWNEQYF

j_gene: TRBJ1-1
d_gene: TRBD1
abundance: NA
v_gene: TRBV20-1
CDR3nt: TGCAGTGCTGAGGACAGGGACACTGAAGCTTTCTTT
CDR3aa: CSAEDRDTEAFF

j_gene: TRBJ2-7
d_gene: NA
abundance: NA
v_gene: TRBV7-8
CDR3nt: TGTGCCAGCAGCTCAACCCTTGGGTCCTACGAGCAGTACTTC
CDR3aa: CASSSTLGSYEQYF

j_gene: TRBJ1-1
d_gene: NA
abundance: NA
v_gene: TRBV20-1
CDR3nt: TGCAGTGCTAGGATTGCGACGGTGATGAACACTGAAGCTTTCTTT
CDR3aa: CSARIATVMNTEAFF

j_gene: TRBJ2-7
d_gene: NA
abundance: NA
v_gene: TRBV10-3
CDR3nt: TGTGCCATCAAAGCTTCTGACTCCTACGAGCAGTACTTC
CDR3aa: CAIKASDSYEQYF

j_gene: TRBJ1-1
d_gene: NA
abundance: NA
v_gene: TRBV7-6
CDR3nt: TGTGCCAGCAGCTTAGAGGACGGGGACACTGAAGCTTTCTTT
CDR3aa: CASSLEDGDTEAFF

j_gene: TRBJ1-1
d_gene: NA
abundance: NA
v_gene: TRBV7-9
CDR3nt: TGTGCCAGCAGCTTTTCGGGGGACACTGAAGCTTTCTTT
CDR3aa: CASSFSGDTEAFF

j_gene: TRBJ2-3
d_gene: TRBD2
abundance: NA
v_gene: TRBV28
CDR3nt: TGTGCCAGCAGTTTAGGGACTAGCGTATCAGATACGCAGTATTTT
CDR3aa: CASSLGTSVSDTQYF

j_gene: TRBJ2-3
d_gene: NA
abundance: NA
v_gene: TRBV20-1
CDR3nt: TGCAGTGCTAGAAGTTTCGGAGATACGCAGTATTTT
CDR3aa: CSARSFGDTQYF

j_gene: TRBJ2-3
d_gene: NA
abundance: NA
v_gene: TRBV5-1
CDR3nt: TGCGCCAGCAGCTTGGCCCATGATACGCGGTATTTT
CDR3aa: CASSLAHDTRYF

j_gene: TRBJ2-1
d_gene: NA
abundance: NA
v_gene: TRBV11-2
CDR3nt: TGTGCCAGCAGACCCTGGGCCAGGGTGAATGAGCAGTTCTTC
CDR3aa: CASRPWARVNEQFF

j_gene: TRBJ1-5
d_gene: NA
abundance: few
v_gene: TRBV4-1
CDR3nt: TGCGCCAGCAGCCAAGTAGGGGAAGGCCAGCCCCAGCATTTT
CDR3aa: CASSQVGEGQPQHF

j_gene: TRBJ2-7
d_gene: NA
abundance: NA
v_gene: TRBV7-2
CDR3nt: TGTGCCAGCAGCTTAGACAGGGTTACGAACTACGAGCAGTACTTC
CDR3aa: CASSLDRVTNYEQYF

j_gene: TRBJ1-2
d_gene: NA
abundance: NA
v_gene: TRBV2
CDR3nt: TGTGCCAGCAAAGGCGCGGCCTACTATGGCTACACCTTC
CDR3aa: CASKGAAYYGYTF

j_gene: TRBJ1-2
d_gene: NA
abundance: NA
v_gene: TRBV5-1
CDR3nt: TGCGCCAGCAGCCGGGACGGATCGTTAGAGAGTGGCTACACCTTC
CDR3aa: CASSRDGSLESGYTF

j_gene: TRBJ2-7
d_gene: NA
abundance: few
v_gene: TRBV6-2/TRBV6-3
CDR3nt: TGTGCCAGCAGGCCCCGCAATGTTACCTACGAGCAGTACTTC
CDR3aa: CASRPRNVTYEQYF

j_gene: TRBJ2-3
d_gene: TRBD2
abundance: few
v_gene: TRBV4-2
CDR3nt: TGTGCCAGCAGCCAAGAGTACCTACTAGCGGACACAGATACGCAGTATTTT
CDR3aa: CASSQEYLLADTDTQYF

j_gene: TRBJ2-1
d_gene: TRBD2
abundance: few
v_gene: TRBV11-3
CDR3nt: TGTGCCAGCAGGGAGACTAGCGGGAGGAGGAATGAGCAGTTCTTC
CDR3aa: CASRETSGRRNEQFF

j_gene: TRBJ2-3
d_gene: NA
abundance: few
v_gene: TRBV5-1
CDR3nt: TGCGCCAGCAGCTCCATTATAGCGGAGAGCACAGATACGCAGTATTTT
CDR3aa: CASSSIIAESTDTQYF

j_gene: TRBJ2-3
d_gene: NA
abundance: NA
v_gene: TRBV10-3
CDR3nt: TGTGCCATCAGTGAAAGCGCTAGCCCAGATACGCAGTATTTT
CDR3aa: CAISESASPDTQYF

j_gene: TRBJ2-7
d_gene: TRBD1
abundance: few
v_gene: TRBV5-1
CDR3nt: TGCGCCAGCAGCCGGGGGGGACAGGGGACCGAGCAGTACTTC
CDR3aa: CASSRGGQGTEQYF

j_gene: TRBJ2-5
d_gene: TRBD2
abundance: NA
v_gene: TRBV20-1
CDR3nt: TGCAGTGCTGAGATCCCGGGACTAGTCACAGAGACCCAGTACTTC
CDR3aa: CSAEIPGLVTETQYF

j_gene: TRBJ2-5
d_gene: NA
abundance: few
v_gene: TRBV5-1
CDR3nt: TGCGCCAGCAGCCCCGAGGGGGGGATAGAGACCCAGTACTTC
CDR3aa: CASSPEGGIETQYF

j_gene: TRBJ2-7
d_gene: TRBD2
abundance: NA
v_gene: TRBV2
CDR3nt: TGTGCCAGCAGCCGCAGACTAGCGGGGACGGAGCACGAGCAGTACTTC
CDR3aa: CASSRRLAGTEHEQYF

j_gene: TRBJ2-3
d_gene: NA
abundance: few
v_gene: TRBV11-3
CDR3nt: TGTGCCAGCAGCTTAGTTCCACCAGATACGCAGTATTTT
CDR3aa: CASSLVPPDTQYF

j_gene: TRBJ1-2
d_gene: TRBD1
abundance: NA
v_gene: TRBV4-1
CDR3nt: TGCGCCAGCAGCCAAGGTCGCGCCAGGGGGCAGGATGGCTACACCTTC
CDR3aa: CASSQGRARGQDGYTF

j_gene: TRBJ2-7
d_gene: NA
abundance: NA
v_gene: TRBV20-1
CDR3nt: TGCAGTGCTTCCATCCTTAGGGAGCAGTACTTC
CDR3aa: CSASILREQYF

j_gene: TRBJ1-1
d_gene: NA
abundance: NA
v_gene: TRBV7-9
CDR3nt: TGTGCCAGCAGTGGCATGGGAATGAACACTGAAGCTTTCTTT
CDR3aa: CASSGMGMNTEAFF

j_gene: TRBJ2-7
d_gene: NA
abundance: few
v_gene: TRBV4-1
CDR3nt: TGCGCCAGCAGCCAAGAAAAAACTAGAGGTATCTACGAGCAGTACTTC
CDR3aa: CASSQEKTRGIYEQYF

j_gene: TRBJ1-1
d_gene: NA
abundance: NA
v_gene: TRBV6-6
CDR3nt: TGTGCCAGCAGTTACCTCCGGGTGACGAACACTGAAGCTTTCTTT
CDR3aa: CASSYLRVTNTEAFF

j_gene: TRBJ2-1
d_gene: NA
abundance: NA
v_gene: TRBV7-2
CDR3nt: TGTGCCAGCAGCTCCTGGGGACTTTACAATGAGCAGTTCTTC
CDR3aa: CASSSWGLYNEQFF

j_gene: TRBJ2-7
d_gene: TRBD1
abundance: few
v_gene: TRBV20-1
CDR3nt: TGCAGTGCTAACCGGGACAGGGGCTACGAGCAGTACTTC
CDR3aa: CSANRDRGYEQYF

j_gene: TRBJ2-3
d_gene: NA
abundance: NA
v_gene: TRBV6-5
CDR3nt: TGTGCCAGCAGTTACTCCACTAGAGGCACAGATACGCAGTATTTT
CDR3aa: CASSYSTRGTDTQYF

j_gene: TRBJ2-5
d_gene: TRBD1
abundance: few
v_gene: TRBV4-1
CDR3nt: TGCGCCAGCAGCCAAGGGGACAGGGACCAAGAGACCCAGTACTTC
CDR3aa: CASSQGDRDQETQYF